Shown below are 6 T cell receptor beta chains from a single sample sequenced in a study of cytomegalovirus exposure and HLA in healthy donors. The PCR made use of 60 Vbeta and 13 Jbeta primers. Measured with immunoSEQ multiplex PCR; TCRdb has only the in-frame clones, and not every one. The table has over 150,000 clones, roughly four fifths seen once. Sequencing used PBMCs. The receptor set was obtained from a male donor in good health and CMV-seronegative.

J is TRBJ2-3 and V is TRBV28, with 10 bases matching TRBD2. Germline-derived CDR1 and CDR2 are MDHEN and SYDVKM. This CDR3 spans 19 amino acids. The trim removed 5 bases at V and 5 bases at J, leaving 19 bases unmatched. CDR3 sequence (DNA): TGTGCCAGCAGTCCCTATAGAGGTAGCGGGAGGCACCGGGGAGATACGCAGTATTTT. Translating gives CASSPYRGSGRHRGDTQYF.

The V and J genes are TRBV9 and TRBJ2-3, with D possibly being TRBD1 (5 bases). CDR3 length equals 16 residues. Deletions cut 0 bases from V and 4 bases from J, with 15 bases between. The germline V gene encodes CDR1 SGDLS and CDR2 YYNGEE. The CDR3 region is CASSVGLRAGSDTQYF. Here the CDR3 DNA reads TGTGCCAGCAGCGTAGGACTCAGGGCAGGGTCAGATACGCAGTATTTT.

This chain links TRBV7-2 with TRBJ2-7; D is unclear. This CDR3 comprises 12 residues. V lost 4 bases to trimming and J lost 0 bases, with 4 bases between them. Germline V CDR1 and CDR2: SGHTA, FQGNSA. Written as DNA, the CDR3 is TGTGCCAGCAGCTGGAGCTCCTACGAGCAGTACTTC. This translates into CASSWSSYEQYF.

The J gene is TRBJ2-4, the V gene TRBV6-5; D possibly corresponds to TRBD2 (6 bases). Trimming removed 0 bases at V and 7 bases at J, with 10 bases between. The CDR3 consists of 14 residues. Germline V gene data show CDR1 as MNHEY and CDR2 as SVGAGI. The CDR3 here is CASSYSTGRNIQYF. In nucleotides, the CDR3 is TGTGCCAGCAGTTACTCGACTGGGAGGAACATTCAGTACTTC.

The chain employs TRBV11-3 and TRBJ2-7; D remains unclear. CDR3 length: 11 amino acids. The V end was cut by 5 bases, the J end by 6 bases, with 8 bases between. Germline CDR1 is SGHNT and CDR2 is YENEEA. The CDR3, as DNA: TGTGCCAGCAGCGCCGGAGTCGAGCAGTACTTC. Amino acids: CASSAGVEQYF.

The rearrangement uses TRBV6-1 and TRBJ1-2; 9 bases map to TRBD1. The J segment lost 4 bases and the V segment lost 6 bases, leaving 6 bases of the junction unmatched. This CDR3 comprises 14 residues. Germline V gene lookup returns CDR1 MNHNS and CDR2 SASEGT. This CDR3 reads CASSPTGGSYGYTF. DNA for the CDR3: TGTGCCAGCAGCCCGACAGGGGGGTCCTATGGCTACACCTTC.